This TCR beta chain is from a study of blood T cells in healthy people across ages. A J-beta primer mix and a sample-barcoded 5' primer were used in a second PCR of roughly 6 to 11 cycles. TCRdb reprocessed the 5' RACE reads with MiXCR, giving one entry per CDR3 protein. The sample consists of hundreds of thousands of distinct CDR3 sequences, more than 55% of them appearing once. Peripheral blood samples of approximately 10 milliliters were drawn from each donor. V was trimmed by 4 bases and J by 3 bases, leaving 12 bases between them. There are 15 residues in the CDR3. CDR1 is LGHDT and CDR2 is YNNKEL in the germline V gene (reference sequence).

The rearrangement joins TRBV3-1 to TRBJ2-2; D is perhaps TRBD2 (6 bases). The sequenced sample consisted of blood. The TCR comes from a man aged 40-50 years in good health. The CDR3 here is CASSPAGGYTGELFF. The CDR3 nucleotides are TGTGCCAGCAGCCCTGCCGGGGGATACACCGGGGAGCTGTTTTTT.